What follows describes a single T cell receptor (beta chain). Its target is unknown. Sequencing was performed with immunoSEQ multiplex PCR; in TCRdb, only in-frame clones are kept and a portion is missing. The top ten hold approximately 3.5% of the sample, which has tens of thousands of clones, 82% seen once. These data originate in a study of PD-L1 blockade in urothelial cancer. Study-wide results and limits: Durable benefit was linked to greater 3-week expansion of tumor-associated blood clones.

Trimming pared 2 bases from V and 0 bases from J, leaving 11 bases between. The germline V gene has CDR1 ENHRY and CDR2 SYGVKD. The CDR3 contains 16 residues. This chain links TRBV10-3 with TRBJ1-3; D is undetermined. This sequence originates from a man between 65 and 85 years old with urothelial cancer. This material consisted of PBMCs, taken around atezolizumab (anti-PD-L1) treatment. This CDR3 is CAISEPDAGSGNTIYF. DNA of the CDR3: TGTGCCATCAGTGAGCCCGACGCGGGCTCTGGAAACACCATATATTTT.